Listed here is a single T cell receptor (beta chain). No antigen is known for it. It was with unique molecular identifiers that the TCRbeta library was prepared. TCRdb redid the calling of the PCR reads with MiXCR, one entry per CDR3 protein. The sample has roughly 400,000 distinct CDR3 sequences, 43% seen once. The sample belongs to a study of T-cell reconstitution after alpha-beta-depleted transplantation in children. CDR3 length: 14 residues. Germline V gene data show CDR1 as LNHNV and CDR2 as YYDKDF (reference sequence). Trimming removed 5 bases from V and 4 bases from J, with 13 bases in between. Study results and caveats: As was reported, about two months after transplant, alpha-beta T cells came from several hundred expanded graft clones.

The V gene is TRBV15, the J gene TRBJ2-3; D gene uncertain. The receptor comes from a girl aged 2-10 years with aplastic anemia, due to receive a stem cell transplant. The sequenced sample was PBMCs, obtained before TCRalphabeta/CD19-depleted stem cell transplant. The CDR3 reads CATSYLAGADTQYF. The CDR3 DNA reads as TGTGCCACCAGCTACCTCGCTGGGGCAGATACGCAGTATTTT. Together with reference TRBV15 and TRBJ2-3, the CDR3 gives the full variable domain: DAMVIQNPRYQVTQFGKPVTLSCSQTLNHNVMYWYQQKSSQAPKLLFHYYDKDFNNEADTPDNFQSRRPNTSFCFLDIRSPGLGDTAMYLCATSYLAGADTQYFGPGTRLTVL.